This note documents a single T cell receptor (beta chain) sequence. This sample is drawn from a study of control samples from healthy donors and cancer patients. Using immunoSEQ multiplex PCR, the repertoire was profiled, and TCRdb retains in-frame clones only, with some absent. The sample includes about 150,000 clones, roughly 93% of them seen just once. Germline CDR1 and CDR2: MNHEY and SVGAGI. V was pared by 2 bases and J by 4 bases, with 11 bases between. The CDR3 runs to 14 residues. The clonotype originates from a man aged 18 to 30 in good health. The chain uses TRBV6-5 and TRBJ1-2; D call uncertain. The specimen was blood. The CDR3 is CASSYGPFAYGYTF. DNA for the CDR3: TGTGCCAGCAGTTACGGCCCGTTCGCCTATGGCTACACCTTC.